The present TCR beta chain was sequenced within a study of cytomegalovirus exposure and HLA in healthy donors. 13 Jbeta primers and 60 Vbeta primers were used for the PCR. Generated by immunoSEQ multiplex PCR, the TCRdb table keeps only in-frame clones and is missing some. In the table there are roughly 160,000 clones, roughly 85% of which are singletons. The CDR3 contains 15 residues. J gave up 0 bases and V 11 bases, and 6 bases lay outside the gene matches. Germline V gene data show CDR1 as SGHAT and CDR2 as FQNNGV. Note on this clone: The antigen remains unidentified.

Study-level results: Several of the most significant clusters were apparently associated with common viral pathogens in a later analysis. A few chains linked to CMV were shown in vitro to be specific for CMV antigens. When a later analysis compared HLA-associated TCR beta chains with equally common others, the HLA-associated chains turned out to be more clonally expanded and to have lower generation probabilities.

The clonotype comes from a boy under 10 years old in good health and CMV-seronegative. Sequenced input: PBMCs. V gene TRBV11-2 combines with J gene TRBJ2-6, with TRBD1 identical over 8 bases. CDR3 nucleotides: TGTGCCTCCGGACAGGGCCCCTCTGGGGCCAACGTCCTGACTTTC. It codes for CASGQGPSGANVLTF. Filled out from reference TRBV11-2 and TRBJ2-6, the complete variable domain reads EAGVAQSPRYKIIEKRQSVAFWCNPISGHATLYWYQQILGQGPKLLIQFQNNGVVDDSQLPKDRFSAERLKGVDSTLKIQPAKLEDSAVYLCASGQGPSGANVLTFGAGSRLTVL.